This T cell receptor (beta chain) was retrieved from a study of blood T cell repertoires in COVID-19. Study as a whole: T cells, B-cell-depleted T cells, or PBMCs provided the cDNA or gDNA that served as material.

This clone was seen just once. Germline CDR1 SQVTM, CDR2 ANQGSEA. V lost 7 bases and J lost 2; bases outside the gene matches: 5. CDR3 length equals 13 residues. Original methodology: Scientists estimated how many nucleated cells there were by amplifying reference gene primers. The repertoire was sequenced with immunoSEQ multiplex PCR; TCRdb's copy has only in-frame clones and lacks some. The DNA gave D and trimming, while V, J and clone size come from that table. The sample has a few hundred thousand clones, about nine tenths seen once; the top ten hold roughly 4%. The chain is built from TRBV29-1 and TRBJ2-7, with 10 bases that match TRBD1. The receptor's source is a man in his sixties who had recovered from COVID-19. The source material was peripheral blood. The CDR3 sequence: CSALGQGAYEQYF. CDR3 nucleotides: TGCAGCGCCCTAGGACAGGGGGCCTACGAGCAGTACTTC.